This T cell receptor (beta chain) was sequenced in a study of blood T cell repertoires in COVID-19. Study information: Sample material is recorded as cDNA or gDNA derived from T cells, B-cell-depleted T cells, or PBMCs.

The CDR3 sequence is 16 residues long. Germline V lookup: CDR1 SGHTA, CDR2 FQGNSA. V was trimmed by 7 bases and J by 2 bases, leaving 21 bases between them. In the original processing: Scientists estimated how many nucleated cells there were by amplifying reference gene primers. TCRdb's table, derived via immunoSEQ multiplex PCR, lists solely in-frame clones and lacks some. D and trimming come from the DNA, and the V and J calls and clone size come from that table. The sample has about 310,000 clones, over 75% seen once; the top ten hold 1%. Sequencing was done on a sample of peripheral blood. This TCR was sampled from a man aged 50 or older with active or convalescent COVID-19. The V call is TRBV7-2, the J call TRBJ2-7; a weak D match, TRBD1 (6 bases). The CDR3, as DNA: TGTGCCAGCACCCCAGTCCAGGGGCCCTATGCCTACGAGCAGTACTTC. This encodes CASTPVQGPYAYEQYF.